Shown below are 2 T cell receptor beta chains from a single sample sequenced in a study of blood T cell repertoires in COVID-19. The table came from immunoSEQ multiplex PCR; TCRdb's copy has only in-frame clones and leaves some out. The table shows roughly 40,000 clones, with 75% to 90% occurring only once. Sequencing was carried out using peripheral blood. The receptors derive from a man aged 25 to 40 with active or convalescent COVID-19.

The J gene is TRBJ1-6, the V gene TRBV6-1, with 9 bases aligning to TRBD1. In germline, CDR1 is MNHNS, CDR2 SASEGT. With V trimmed by 2 bases and J by 10 bases, 6 bases remained unmatched. The CDR3 loop spans 15 amino acids. CDR3 nucleotide sequence: TGTGCCAGCAGTGAAACCGGGACAGGGAGCTCACCCCTCCACTTT. Amino acids: CASSETGTGSSPLHF.

V usage is TRBV4-1 and J usage is TRBJ1-4; TRBD1 matches 10 bases. The V segment lost 2 bases and the J segment 4 bases; nucleotides outside the gene matches: 4. In germline, CDR1 is MGHRA, CDR2 YSYEKL. The CDR3 contains 16 residues. The CDR3 region is CASSQRQGALNEKLFF. In DNA form, the CDR3 reads TGCGCCAGCAGCCAACGACAGGGGGCCCTTAATGAAAAACTGTTTTTT.